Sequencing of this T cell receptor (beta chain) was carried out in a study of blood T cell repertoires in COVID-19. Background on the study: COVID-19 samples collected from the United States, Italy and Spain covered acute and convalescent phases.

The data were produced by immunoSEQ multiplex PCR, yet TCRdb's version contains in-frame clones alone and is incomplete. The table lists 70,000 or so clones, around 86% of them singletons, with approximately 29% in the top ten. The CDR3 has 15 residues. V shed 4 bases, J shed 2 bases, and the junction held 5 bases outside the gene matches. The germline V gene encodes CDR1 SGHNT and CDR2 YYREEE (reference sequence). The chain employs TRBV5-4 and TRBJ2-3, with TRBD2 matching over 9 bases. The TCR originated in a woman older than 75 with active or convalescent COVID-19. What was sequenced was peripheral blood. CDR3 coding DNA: TGTGCCAGCAGCCAGACTAGCGGTCCCACAGATACGCAGTATTTT. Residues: CASSQTSGPTDTQYF.